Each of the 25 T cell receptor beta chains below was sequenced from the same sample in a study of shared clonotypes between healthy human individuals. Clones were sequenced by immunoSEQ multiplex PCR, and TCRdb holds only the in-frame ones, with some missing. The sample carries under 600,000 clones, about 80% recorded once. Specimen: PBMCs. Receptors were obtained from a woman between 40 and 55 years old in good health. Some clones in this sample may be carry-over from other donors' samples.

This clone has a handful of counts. CDR3 loop: CASSDRGDTQYF. The CDR3 DNA is TGTGCCAGCAGTGATCGGGGAGATACGCAGTATTTT. The chain is built from TRBV2 and TRBJ2-3; tentatively, D is TRBD2 (5 bases). Trimming removed 3 bases at V and 5 bases at J, with 6 bases between. This CDR3 spans 12 amino acids. Germline CDR1 SNHLY, CDR2 FYNNEI.

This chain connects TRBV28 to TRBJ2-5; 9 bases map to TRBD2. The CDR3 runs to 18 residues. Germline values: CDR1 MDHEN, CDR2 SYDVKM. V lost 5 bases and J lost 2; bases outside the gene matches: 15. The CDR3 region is CASSTRTSARTPQETQYF. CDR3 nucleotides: TGTGCCAGCAGTACTCGGACTAGCGCGCGGACTCCTCAAGAGACCCAGTACTTC.

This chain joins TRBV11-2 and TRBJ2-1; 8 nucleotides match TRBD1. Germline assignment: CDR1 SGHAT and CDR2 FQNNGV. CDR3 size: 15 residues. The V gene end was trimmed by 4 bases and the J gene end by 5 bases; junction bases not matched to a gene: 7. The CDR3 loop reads CASSSGQGVDNEQFF. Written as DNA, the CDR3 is TGTGCCAGCAGCTCAGGACAGGGAGTCGACAATGAGCAGTTCTTC.

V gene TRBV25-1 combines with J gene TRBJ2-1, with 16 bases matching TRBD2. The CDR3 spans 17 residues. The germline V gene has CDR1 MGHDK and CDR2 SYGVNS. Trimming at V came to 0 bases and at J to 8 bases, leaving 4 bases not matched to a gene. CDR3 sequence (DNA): TGTGCCAGCAGTGAATATAAGGGACTAGCGGGGGGGGATGAGCAGTTCTTC. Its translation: CASSEYKGLAGGDEQFF.

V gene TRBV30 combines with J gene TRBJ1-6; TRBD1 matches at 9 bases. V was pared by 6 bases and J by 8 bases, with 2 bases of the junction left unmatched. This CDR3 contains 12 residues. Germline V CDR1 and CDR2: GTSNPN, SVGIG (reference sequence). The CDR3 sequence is CACGTGHSPLHF. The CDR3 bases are TGTGCCTGCGGGACAGGGCATTCACCCCTCCACTTT.

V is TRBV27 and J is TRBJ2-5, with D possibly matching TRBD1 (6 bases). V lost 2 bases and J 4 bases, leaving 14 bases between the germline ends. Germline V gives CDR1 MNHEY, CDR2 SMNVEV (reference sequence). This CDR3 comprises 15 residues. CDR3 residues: CASSLGGGLAETQYF. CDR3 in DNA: TGTGCCAGCAGTTTAGGGGGCGGGCTAGCAGAGACCCAGTACTTC.

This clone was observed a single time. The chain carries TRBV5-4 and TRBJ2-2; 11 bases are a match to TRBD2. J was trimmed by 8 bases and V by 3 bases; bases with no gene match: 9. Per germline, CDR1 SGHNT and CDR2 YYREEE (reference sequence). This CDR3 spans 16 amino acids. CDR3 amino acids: CASSSPTSGESGELFF. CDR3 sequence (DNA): TGTGCCAGCAGCTCCCCGACTAGCGGGGAGTCTGGGGAGCTGTTTTTT.

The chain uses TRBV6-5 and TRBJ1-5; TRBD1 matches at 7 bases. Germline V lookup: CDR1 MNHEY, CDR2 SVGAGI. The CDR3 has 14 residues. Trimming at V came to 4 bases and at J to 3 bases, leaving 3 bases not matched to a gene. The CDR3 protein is CASSWTGVNQPQHF. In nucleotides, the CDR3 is TGTGCCAGCAGTTGGACAGGAGTCAATCAGCCCCAGCATTTT.

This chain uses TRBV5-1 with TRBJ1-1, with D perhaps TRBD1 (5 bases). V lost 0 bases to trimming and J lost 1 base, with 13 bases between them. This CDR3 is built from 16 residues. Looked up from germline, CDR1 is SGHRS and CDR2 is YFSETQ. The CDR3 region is CASSLGPQGANTEAFF. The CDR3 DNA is TGCGCCAGCAGCTTGGGGCCCCAGGGCGCGAACACTGAAGCTTTCTTT.

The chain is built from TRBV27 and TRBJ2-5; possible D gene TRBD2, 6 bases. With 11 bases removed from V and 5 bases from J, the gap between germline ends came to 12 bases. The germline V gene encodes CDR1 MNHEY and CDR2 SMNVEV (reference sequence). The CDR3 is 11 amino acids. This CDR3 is CASGGRETQYF. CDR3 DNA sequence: TGTGCCTCAGGTGGGAGGGAGACCCAGTACTTC.

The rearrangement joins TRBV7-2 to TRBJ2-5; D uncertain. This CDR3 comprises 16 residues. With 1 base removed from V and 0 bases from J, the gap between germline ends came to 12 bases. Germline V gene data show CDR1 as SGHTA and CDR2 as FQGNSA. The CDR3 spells CASSLGAGPYQETQYF. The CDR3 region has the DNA TGTGCCAGCAGCTTAGGCGCAGGCCCGTACCAAGAGACCCAGTACTTC. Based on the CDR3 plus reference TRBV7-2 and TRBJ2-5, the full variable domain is GAGVSQSPSNKVTEKGKDVELRCDPISGHTALYWYRQSLGQGLEFLIYFQGNSAPDKSGLPSDRFSAERTGGSVSTLTIQRTQQEDSAVYLCASSLGAGPYQETQYFGPGTRLLVL.

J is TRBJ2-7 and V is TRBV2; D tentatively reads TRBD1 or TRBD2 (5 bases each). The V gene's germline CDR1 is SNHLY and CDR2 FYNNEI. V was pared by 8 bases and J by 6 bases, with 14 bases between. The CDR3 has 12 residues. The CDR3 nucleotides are TGTGCCAGCGCCAGGGTACGGGGCGAGCAGTACTTC. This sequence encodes CASARVRGEQYF.

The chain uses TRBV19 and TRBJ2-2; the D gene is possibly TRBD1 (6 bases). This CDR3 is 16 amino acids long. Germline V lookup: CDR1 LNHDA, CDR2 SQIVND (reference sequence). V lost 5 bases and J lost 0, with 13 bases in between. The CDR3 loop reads CASSPGESPNTGELFF. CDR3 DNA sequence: TGTGCCAGTAGTCCAGGGGAAAGCCCGAACACCGGGGAGCTGTTTTTT.

The CDR3 nucleotides read TGTGCCAGCAGCGATCAAAGCGGAGGGGCCTACAATGAGCAGTTCTTC. It specifies CASSDQSGGAYNEQFF. This chain links TRBV14 with TRBJ2-1; D is perhaps TRBD2 (6 bases). The V gene lost 5 bases and the J gene lost 2 bases, with 16 bases spanning the gap. Germline-derived CDR1 and CDR2 are SGHDN and FVKESK. There are 16 residues in the CDR3.

CDR3: CASSPPGQAGEKLFF. In DNA, the CDR3 is TGTGCCAGCAGTCCCCCGGGACAGGCGGGTGAAAAACTGTTTTTT. The chain has TRBV27 and TRBJ1-4, with 8 positions matching TRBD1. With V trimmed by 5 bases and J by 7 bases, 9 bases remained unmatched. The germline V gene has CDR1 MNHEY and CDR2 SMNVEV (reference sequence). This CDR3 has 15 residues.

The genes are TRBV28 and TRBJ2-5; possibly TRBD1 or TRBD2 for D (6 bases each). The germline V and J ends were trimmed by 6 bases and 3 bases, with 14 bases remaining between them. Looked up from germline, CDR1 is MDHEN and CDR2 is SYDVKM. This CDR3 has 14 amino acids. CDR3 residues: CASRIPGEEETQYF. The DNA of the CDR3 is TGTGCCAGCAGGATTCCAGGGGAGGAAGAGACCCAGTACTTC.

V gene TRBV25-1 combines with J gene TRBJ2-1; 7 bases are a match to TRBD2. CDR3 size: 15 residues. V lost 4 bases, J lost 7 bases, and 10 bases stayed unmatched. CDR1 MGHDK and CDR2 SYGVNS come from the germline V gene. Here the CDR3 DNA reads TGTGCCAGCAGTGGGAGGACTAGGGAGAGGAATGAGCAGTTCTTC. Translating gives CASSGRTRERNEQFF.

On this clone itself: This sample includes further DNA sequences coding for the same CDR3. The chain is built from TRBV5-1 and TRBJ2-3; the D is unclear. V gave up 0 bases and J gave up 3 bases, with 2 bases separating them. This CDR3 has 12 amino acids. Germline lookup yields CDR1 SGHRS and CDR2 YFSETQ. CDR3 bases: TGCGCCAGCAGCTTGGAGACAGATACGCAGTATTTT. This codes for CASSLETDTQYF. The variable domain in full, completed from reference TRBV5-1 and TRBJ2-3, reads KAGVTQTPRYLIKTRGQQVTLSCSPISGHRSVSWYQQTPGQGLQFLFEYFSETQRNKGNFPGRFSGRQFSNSRSEMNVSTLELGDSALYLCASSLETDTQYFGPGTRLTVL.

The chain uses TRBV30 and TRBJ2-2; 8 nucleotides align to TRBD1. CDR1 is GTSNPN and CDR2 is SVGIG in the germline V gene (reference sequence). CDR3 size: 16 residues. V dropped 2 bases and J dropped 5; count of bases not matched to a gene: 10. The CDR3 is CAWSHQGAVGTGELFF. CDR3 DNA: TGTGCCTGGAGTCACCAGGGGGCGGTTGGGACCGGGGAGCTGTTTTTT.

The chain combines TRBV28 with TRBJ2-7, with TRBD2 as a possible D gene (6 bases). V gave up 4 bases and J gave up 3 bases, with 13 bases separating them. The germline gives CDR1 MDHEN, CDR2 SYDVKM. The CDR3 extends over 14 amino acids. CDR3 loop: CASSSRLAVYEQYF. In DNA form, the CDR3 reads TGTGCCAGCAGTTCCCGTTTAGCGGTCTACGAGCAGTACTTC. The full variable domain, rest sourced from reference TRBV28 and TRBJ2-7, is DVKVTQSSRYLVKRTGEKVFLECVQDMDHENMFWYRQDPGLGLRLIYFSYDVKMKEKGDIPEGYSVSREKKERFSLILESASTNQTSMYLCASSSRLAVYEQYFGPGTRLTVT.

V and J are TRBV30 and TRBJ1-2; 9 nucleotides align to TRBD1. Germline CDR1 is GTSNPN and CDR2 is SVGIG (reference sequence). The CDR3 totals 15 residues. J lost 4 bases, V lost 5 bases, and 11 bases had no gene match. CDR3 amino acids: CAWGAGTGPTYGYTF. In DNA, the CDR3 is TGTGCCTGGGGCGCCGGGACAGGGCCTACCTATGGCTACACCTTC.

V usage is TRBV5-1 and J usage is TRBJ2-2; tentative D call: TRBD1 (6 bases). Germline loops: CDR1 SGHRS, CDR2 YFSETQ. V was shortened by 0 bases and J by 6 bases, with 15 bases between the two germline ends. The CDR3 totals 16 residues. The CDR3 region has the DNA TGCGCCAGCAGCTTGGAGCCGGACAGATTCTCCGGGGAGCTGTTTTTT. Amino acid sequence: CASSLEPDRFSGELFF.

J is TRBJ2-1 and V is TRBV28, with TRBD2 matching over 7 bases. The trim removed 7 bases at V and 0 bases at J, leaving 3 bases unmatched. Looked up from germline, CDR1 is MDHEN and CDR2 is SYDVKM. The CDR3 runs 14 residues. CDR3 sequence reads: CASNLAASYNEQFF. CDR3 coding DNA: TGTGCCAGCAACCTAGCGGCCTCCTACAATGAGCAGTTCTTC.

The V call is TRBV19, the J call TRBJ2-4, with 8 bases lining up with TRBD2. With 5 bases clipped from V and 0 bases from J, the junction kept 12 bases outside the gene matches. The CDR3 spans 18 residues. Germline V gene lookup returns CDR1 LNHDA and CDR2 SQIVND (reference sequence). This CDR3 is CASSSPRSSGRAKNIQYF. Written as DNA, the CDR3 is TGTGCCAGTAGTTCCCCGAGGTCAAGCGGGAGAGCCAAAAACATTCAGTACTTC.

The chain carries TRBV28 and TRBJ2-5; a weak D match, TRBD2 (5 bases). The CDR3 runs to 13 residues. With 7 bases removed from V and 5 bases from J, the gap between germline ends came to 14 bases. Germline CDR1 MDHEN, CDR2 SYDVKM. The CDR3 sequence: CASTPGGRETQYF. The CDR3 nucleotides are TGTGCCAGCACCCCCGGCGGGCGGGAGACCCAGTACTTC.